The sequence of this T cell receptor (beta chain) was determined in a study of response to subunit inactivated influenza vaccine. TCRdb reprocessed the RT-PCR reads with MiXCR, giving one entry per CDR3 protein. Here the sample spans hundreds of thousands of distinct CDR3 sequences, roughly 13% being singletons. Study-wide results and limits: Few new T cells, the authors suggested, are recruited by each seasonal influenza vaccination.

Germline loops: CDR1 MNHEY, CDR2 SMNVEV (reference sequence). Trimming stripped 1 base from V and 8 bases from J, with 6 bases between. The CDR3 covers 13 residues. This clonotype was counted many times. The antigen remains undetermined. The chain carries TRBV27 and TRBJ1-6, with D possibly being TRBD1 (5 bases). The receptor comes from a man aged 50 or older who received an inactivated influenza vaccine. The source material was PBMCs from blood, sampled around 15 days before vaccination. CDR3 sequence: CASSLLGDSPLHF. In nucleotides, the CDR3 is TGTGCCAGCAGTTTATTGGGGGATTCACCCCTCCACTTT.